This TCR beta chain appears in the sequencing data of a study of T cells in Graves' hyperthyroidism and ophthalmopathy. TCR beta CDR3 sequences were amplified from RNA transcripts. A first-round RT-PCR of the TCR CDR3 used the HTBI primer set. TCRdb reanalysed the multiplex PCR reads using MiXCR and keeps one entry per CDR3 protein. The repertoire holds 500,000 to 600,000 distinct CDR3 sequences, roughly 46% seen once, with around 8% in the top ten. As regards this clonotype: Its antigen is unknown.

V lost 4 bases to trimming and J lost 1 base; unmatched junction nucleotides: 13. This CDR3 region has 19 residues. Germline values: CDR1 SGHRS, CDR2 YFSETQ. General observations from the study: Most clonotypes expanded in thyroid above 0.001 were likewise present in blood.

The TCR was taken from a woman under 30 with Graves' hyperthyroidism. The sample was peripheral blood or thyroid tissue (not recorded which). The rearrangement links TRBV5-1 to TRBJ2-6; 8 positions agree with TRBD2. This CDR3 reads CASSVEESGGWSGANVLTF. The DNA of the CDR3 is TGCGCCAGCAGCGTTGAAGAGTCGGGAGGGTGGTCTGGGGCCAACGTCCTGACTTTC. Based on the CDR3 plus reference TRBV5-1 and TRBJ2-6, the full variable domain is KAGVTQTPRYLIKTRGQQVTLSCSPISGHRSVSWYQQTPGQGLQFLFEYFSETQRNKGNFPGRFSGRQFSNSRSEMNVSTLELGDSALYLCASSVEESGGWSGANVLTFGAGSRLTVL.